The 32 T cell receptor beta chains listed next were all sequenced from one sample in a study of T cells in Graves' hyperthyroidism and ophthalmopathy (dated by TCRdb to between 2018 and 2020). The library came from multiplex PCR. The instrument given in TCRdb is Illumina HiSeq 2000. The TCR beta CDR3 regions were amplified from RNA transcripts. The TCR CDR3 was subjected to a first round of RT-PCR using the HTBI primer set and the Qiagen OneStep RT-PCR kit. Starting from the raw public reads, TCRdb applied fastp trimming at Q25, assembled clones with MiXCR and retained in-frame beta chains. Rows are combined by CDR3 protein, so each entry shows the most common genes and DNA. The table for this sample lists under 650,000 distinct CDR3 sequences; about 17% of them were counted only once. The ten largest clones add up to 3.8% of the sample. The material sequenced was blood. Every receptor here comes from a woman in her 30s with Graves' hyperthyroidism.

The sample holds a few counts of this clonotype. The chain links TRBV7-9 to TRBJ2-3; 8 positions agree with TRBD1. Looked up from germline, CDR1 is SEHNR and CDR2 is FQNEAQ (reference sequence). The junction had 5 bases not matched to a gene; V was cut back by 5 bases and J by 4 bases. The CDR3 sequence is 14 residues long. In DNA form, the CDR3 reads TGTGCCAGCAGCCATGACAGGGGTCCAGATACGCAGTATTTT. Its translation is CASSHDRGPDTQYF.

This chain uses TRBV3-1 with TRBJ2-7, with 9 bases matching TRBD1. This CDR3 region has 16 residues. The V gene end was trimmed by 2 bases and the J gene end by 0 bases; junction bases not matched to a gene: 5. The germline gives CDR1 LGHDT, CDR2 YNNKEL (reference sequence). The chain's CDR3 is CASSQFGQGSSYEQYF. The DNA of the CDR3 is TGTGCCAGCAGCCAATTCGGACAGGGGAGCTCCTACGAGCAGTACTTC.

The CDR3 nucleotides read TGTGCCAGCAGCTTAGTTCCCCTCTCCTACAATGAGCAGTTCTTC. Translating gives CASSLVPLSYNEQFF. The J gene is TRBJ2-1, the V gene TRBV7-3; D gene unclear. With 2 bases removed from V and 0 bases from J, the gap between germline ends came to 8 bases. The CDR3 totals 15 residues. From germline, CDR1 is SGHTA and CDR2 FQGTGA.

This chain joins TRBV19 and TRBJ1-1, with TRBD1 identical over 9 bases. Germline-derived CDR1 and CDR2 are LNHDA and SQIVND (reference sequence). The CDR3 sequence is 11 residues long. With V trimmed by 7 bases and J by 9 bases, 3 bases remained unmatched. The CDR3 DNA reads TGTGCCAGTACCGGGACAGGGAAAGCTTTCTTT. This sequence encodes CASTGTGKAFF.

This clonotype turned up a few times. The V call is TRBV20-1, the J call TRBJ2-7; 13 bases are a match to TRBD2. Germline lookup yields CDR1 DFQATT and CDR2 SNEGSKA (reference sequence). The CDR3 sequence is 18 residues long. With 0 bases clipped from V and 3 bases from J, the junction kept 11 bases outside the gene matches. The CDR3 region is CSAREDGLAGDKNYEQYF. CDR3 in DNA: TGCAGTGCTAGAGAGGACGGACTAGCGGGAGATAAGAACTACGAGCAGTACTTC.

Notes on this clonotype: With a much larger clone just one base away, this may be a read error. The J gene is TRBJ1-1, the V gene TRBV29-1; TRBD1 aligns across 9 bases. This CDR3 is 13 amino acids long. V lost 5 bases to trimming and J lost 10 bases; unmatched junction nucleotides: 11. Germline CDR1 and CDR2: SQVTM and ANQGSEA. The CDR3: CSVPDRGTSGAFF. The CDR3 DNA sequence: TGCAGCGTTCCTGACAGGGGGACGTCTGGAGCTTTCTTT.

The chain joins TRBV7-9 to TRBJ1-2; weak D call: TRBD1 (5 bases). Germline V gene data show CDR1 as SEHNR and CDR2 as FQNEAQ (reference sequence). The CDR3 sequence is 14 residues long. V was shortened by 5 bases and J by 6 bases, with 16 bases between the two germline ends. The CDR3 sequence: CASSTQGGGDGYTF. CDR3 nucleotides: TGTGCCAGCAGCACTCAGGGAGGTGGGGATGGCTACACCTTC.

This clonotype was seen many times. The V and J genes are TRBV20-1 and TRBJ2-7, with D possibly TRBD1 on 7 matching bases. The CDR3 is 16 residues long. CDR1 is DFQATT, CDR2 SNEGSKA, per germline (reference sequence). Trimming removed 1 base at V and 6 bases at J, with 22 bases between. DNA of the CDR3: TGCAGTGCTAGAGTTATAGGCGGAGGGACAGACTTCGAGCAGTACTTC. As protein: CSARVIGGGTDFEQYF.

The CDR3 sequence is CASSPGQGLGNTIYF. The DNA for the CDR3 is TGTGCCAGCTCACCTGGACAGGGCCTTGGAAACACCATATATTTT. The chain carries TRBV18 and TRBJ1-3, with TRBD1 matching over 8 bases. Trimming took 3 bases from V and 3 from J; bases not matched to a gene: 4. Germline V gives CDR1 KGHSH, CDR2 LQKENI. CDR3 size: 15 residues. The full variable domain, with the rest looked up from reference TRBV18 and TRBJ1-3, is NAGVMQNPRHLVRRRGQEARLRCSPMKGHSHVYWYRQLPEEGLKFMVYLQKENIIDESGMPKERFSAEFPKEGPSILRIQQVVRGDSAAYFCASSPGQGLGNTIYFGEGSWLTVV.

This clonotype was detected a few times. The chain has TRBV11-2 and TRBJ2-5; 9 positions agree with TRBD2. The CDR3 is made up of 16 amino acids. Per the germline V gene, CDR1 is SGHAT and CDR2 is FQNNGV. V shed 5 bases and J 10 bases; nucleotides not matched to a gene: 17. CDR3 region: CASSPRAGGPPLNQYF. The CDR3 nucleotides are TGTGCCAGCAGCCCGAGAGCGGGAGGCCCACCATTGAACCAGTACTTC.

The table lists this clonotype with a few counts. The chain carries TRBV9 and TRBJ1-6; D possibly corresponds to TRBD1 (5 bases). There are 15 residues in the CDR3. Between the trimmed V and J ends, which lost 0 bases and 9 bases, there was a span of 13 bases. Germline V lookup: CDR1 SGDLS, CDR2 YYNGEE. DNA of the CDR3: TGTGCCAGCAGCGTAGGAGGGGTGAGCGGTTCACCCCTCCACTTT. As protein: CASSVGGVSGSPLHF.

This clonotype appeared a single time. The rearrangement uses TRBV19 and TRBJ1-2, with D hard to call. Germline CDR1 reads LNHDA; CDR2 reads SQIVND (reference sequence). V shed 9 bases and J shed 8 bases, with 10 bases lying between them. This CDR3 is built from 10 residues. CDR3 nucleotide sequence: TGTGCCAGCCCTGCGGGAGGCTACACCTTC. Its protein is CASPAGGYTF.

This chain uses TRBV27 with TRBJ1-5, with a possible D match to TRBD1 (5 bases). Trimming took 7 bases from V and 0 from J, leaving 13 bases between them. Germline assignment: CDR1 MNHEY and CDR2 SMNVEV (reference sequence). CDR3 length equals 15 residues. This CDR3 is CASKITGTSNQPQHF. CDR3 in DNA: TGTGCCAGCAAGATTACTGGGACTAGCAATCAGCCCCAGCATTTT.

This rearrangement joins TRBV19 to TRBJ1-1, with D perhaps matching TRBD1 (5 bases). Germline-derived CDR1 and CDR2 are LNHDA and SQIVND (reference sequence). The V end lost 9 bases, the J end lost 0 bases, and 17 bases lay between the germline ends. CDR3 length: 15 residues. CDR3 loop: CASTWGTTLNTEAFF. The CDR3, as DNA: TGTGCCAGCACGTGGGGCACGACACTGAACACTGAAGCTTTCTTT.

In its sample, this clonotype was seen a few times. V is TRBV20-1 and J is TRBJ2-7, with D hard to call. There are 15 residues in the CDR3. Germline V CDR1 and CDR2: DFQATT, SNEGSKA (reference sequence). V was trimmed by 6 bases and J by 2 bases, leaving 20 bases between them. The CDR3 DNA follows: TGCAGTGCCAACGCTCTCGCGATGGGAACCTACGAGCAGTACTTC. Residues: CSANALAMGTYEQYF.

This clonotype was seen at least ten times. The gene calls are TRBV18 and TRBJ1-1, with D tentatively TRBD1 (6 bases). Germline V lookup: CDR1 KGHSH, CDR2 LQKENI. There are 15 residues in the CDR3. The ends were cut back, 6 bases at V and 1 base at J, with 15 bases in the middle. CDR3 sequence reads: CASSEGGEKNTEAFF. The CDR3 nucleotides are TGTGCCAGCTCGGAGGGGGGAGAAAAGAACACTGAAGCTTTCTTT.

The chain combines TRBV10-3 with TRBJ2-3, with 9 bases lining up with TRBD2. The CDR3 loop spans 17 amino acids. Germline V lookup: CDR1 ENHRY, CDR2 SYGVKD. V lost 0 bases and J lost 2; bases outside the gene matches: 6. CDR3 in amino acids: CAISESTIAGATDTQYF. CDR3 bases: TGTGCCATCAGTGAGTCGACCATAGCGGGAGCCACAGATACGCAGTATTTT.

Of note for this clonotype: Just one base apart from a much larger clone, this may be a read error. This rearrangement joins TRBV27 to TRBJ1-5; 8 bases are shared with TRBD1. CDR3 length: 16 residues. After removal of 5 bases from V and 7 bases from J, the junction contained 13 bases not matched to a gene. The germline CDR1 and CDR2 sequences are MNHEY and SMNVEV (reference sequence). The CDR3 region is CASSLTGQGGFQPQHF. Here the CDR3 DNA reads TGTGCCAGCAGTCTGACAGGACAGGGAGGGTTCCAGCCCCAGCATTTT.

The chain has TRBV20-1 and TRBJ2-2; weak D call: TRBD2 (6 bases). With 0 bases removed from V and 1 base from J, the gap between germline ends came to 9 bases. The germline CDR1 and CDR2 sequences are DFQATT and SNEGSKA (reference sequence). This CDR3 contains 15 residues. CDR3 residues: CSARDTSRNTGELFF. The CDR3 nucleotides are TGCAGTGCTAGAGATACTAGCAGGAACACCGGGGAGCTGTTTTTT.

This clonotype was counted many times. V is TRBV11-2 and J is TRBJ1-1; 8 nucleotides line up with TRBD1. Trimming at V came to 6 bases and at J to 4 bases, leaving 1 base not matched to a gene. Germline CDR1 SGHAT, CDR2 FQNNGV. The CDR3 totals 12 residues. The DNA for the CDR3 is TGTGCCAGCAGAACAGGGGGCACTGAAGCTTTCTTT. Its protein product is CASRTGGTEAFF.

The table lists this clonotype with a few counts. V and J are TRBV5-1 and TRBJ1-1, with 7 bases that match TRBD1. Germline V CDR1 and CDR2: SGHRS, YFSETQ. The J segment lost 1 base and the V segment lost 5 bases, leaving 5 bases of the junction unmatched. The CDR3 spans 14 residues. The CDR3 loop reads CASRTGSGNTEAFF. The CDR3 nucleotides are TGCGCCAGCAGGACAGGGTCCGGGAACACTGAAGCTTTCTTT.

This clonotype came up many times. V is TRBV28 and J is TRBJ2-1; D is perhaps TRBD2 (6 bases). The CDR3 loop spans 14 amino acids. Germline loops: CDR1 MDHEN, CDR2 SYDVKM. The V end lost 2 bases, the J end lost 5 bases, and 10 bases lay between the germline ends. For the CDR3, the DNA is TGTGCCAGCAGTTTAACGCGGGGACACAATGAGCAGTTCTTC. This encodes CASSLTRGHNEQFF.

A few counts support this clonotype. This chain joins TRBV29-1 and TRBJ2-3, with unresolved D. V was trimmed by 8 bases and J by 1 base, leaving 13 bases between them. Looked up from germline, CDR1 is SQVTM and CDR2 is ANQGSEA. This CDR3 is 13 amino acids long. The CDR3 protein is CSLYGLGTDTQYF. CDR3 in DNA: TGCAGCCTGTACGGTCTCGGCACAGATACGCAGTATTTT.

This clonotype came up many times. V gene TRBV12-3 or TRBV12-4 combines with J gene TRBJ2-1; TRBD1 might be the D (5 bases). The CDR3 loop spans 15 amino acids. Trimming left V 6 bases short and J 6 bases short, with 18 bases between. The CDR3 reads CASREQETLGNEQFF. CDR3 coding DNA: TGTGCCAGCAGGGAACAGGAAACCCTGGGCAATGAGCAGTTCTTC.

The table lists this clonotype with a few counts. V gene TRBV3-1 combines with J gene TRBJ2-3, with TRBD2 identical over 14 bases. Germline loops: CDR1 LGHDT, CDR2 YNNKEL (reference sequence). The CDR3 spans 21 residues. With 4 bases clipped from V and 0 bases from J, the junction kept 15 bases outside the gene matches. The CDR3 loop reads CASSRSPGLAGVQTSTDTQYF. CDR3 coding DNA: TGTGCCAGCAGCCGTTCCCCGGGACTAGCGGGAGTTCAAACTAGCACAGATACGCAGTATTTT.

This clonotype has only a few counts. The chain combines TRBV28 with TRBJ2-1; D uncertain. Germline V lookup: CDR1 MDHEN, CDR2 SYDVKM. Trimming pared 6 bases from V and 5 bases from J, leaving 14 bases between. The CDR3 sequence is 14 residues long. CDR3 DNA: TGTGCCAGCAGCCCGTTAGCAACCAACAATGAGCAGTTCTTC. Protein product: CASSPLATNNEQFF.

This clonotype was counted at least ten times. The chain recombines TRBV29-1 with TRBJ2-7, with unresolved D. The ends were cut back, 4 bases at V and 2 bases at J, with 9 bases in the middle. The germline V gene has CDR1 SQVTM and CDR2 ANQGSEA. The CDR3 contains 12 residues. The DNA of the CDR3 is TGCAGCGTTGTCCTCGGCCCCTACGAGCAGTACTTC. Its translation is CSVVLGPYEQYF.

This clonotype was observed many times. The chain uses TRBV30 and TRBJ2-7, with TRBD2 matching over 9 bases. The trim removed 5 bases at V and 1 base at J, leaving 6 bases unmatched. The CDR3 spans 14 residues. Per germline, CDR1 GTSNPN and CDR2 SVGIG (reference sequence). The CDR3: CAWSSGRSSYEQYF. In DNA, the CDR3 is TGTGCCTGGTCCAGCGGGAGGTCTTCCTACGAGCAGTACTTC.

This clonotype showed up many times. The J gene is TRBJ1-2, the V gene TRBV3-1; D may be TRBD1 (5 bases). Trimming left V 8 bases short and J 2 bases short, with 12 bases between. The length of the CDR3 is 13 residues. CDR1 and CDR2 (germline): LGHDT, YNNKEL (reference sequence). CDR3 in DNA: TGTGCCAGCCGGGGACTTAGGAACTATGGCTACACCTTC. It encodes CASRGLRNYGYTF.

The J gene is TRBJ1-5, the V gene TRBV11-2; a weak D match, TRBD1 (5 bases). The CDR3 spans 15 residues. The germline V gene has CDR1 SGHAT and CDR2 FQNNGV. V lost 0 bases and J 6 bases, leaving 12 bases between the germline ends. The CDR3 bases are TGTGCCAGCAGCTTAGATAGCCAGGGTGTTCAGCCCCAGCATTTT. Translating it yields CASSLDSQGVQPQHF.

This sequence joins TRBV3-1 and TRBJ1-2, with a weak D call TRBD1 (5 bases). Germline CDR1 is LGHDT and CDR2 is YNNKEL (reference sequence). Between the trimmed V and J ends, which lost 3 bases and 8 bases, there was a span of 19 bases. This CDR3 is 15 amino acids long. The CDR3 DNA follows: TGTGCCAGCAGCCAGCGGGACCACGGGAGGGGCGGCTACACCTTC. This gives the protein CASSQRDHGRGGYTF.

This chain connects TRBV4-2 to TRBJ2-7, with 12 bases lining up with TRBD2. The CDR3 length is 15 residues. V lost 5 bases to trimming and J lost 7 bases; unmatched junction nucleotides: 9. The V gene's germline CDR1 is LGHNA and CDR2 YNFKEQ. CDR3 loop: CASSTRLAGAGEQYF. The CDR3 region has the DNA TGTGCCAGCAGCACCCGACTAGCGGGAGCTGGGGAGCAGTACTTC.